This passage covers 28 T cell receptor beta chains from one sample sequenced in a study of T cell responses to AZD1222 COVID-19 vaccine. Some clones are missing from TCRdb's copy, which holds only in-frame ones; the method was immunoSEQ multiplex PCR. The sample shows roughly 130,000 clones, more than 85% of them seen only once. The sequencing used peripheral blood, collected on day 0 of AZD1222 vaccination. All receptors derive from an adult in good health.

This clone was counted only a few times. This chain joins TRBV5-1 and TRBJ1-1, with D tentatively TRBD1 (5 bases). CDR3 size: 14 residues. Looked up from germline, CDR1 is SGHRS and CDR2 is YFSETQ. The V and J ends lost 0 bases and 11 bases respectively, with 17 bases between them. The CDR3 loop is CASSLDRTYNGAFF. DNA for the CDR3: TGCGCCAGCAGCTTGGACAGGACTTACAATGGGGCTTTCTTT.

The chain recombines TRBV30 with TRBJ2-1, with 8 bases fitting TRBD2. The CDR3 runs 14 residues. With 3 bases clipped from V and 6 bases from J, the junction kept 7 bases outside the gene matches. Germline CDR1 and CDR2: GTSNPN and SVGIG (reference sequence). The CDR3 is CAWRIAGGLNEQFF. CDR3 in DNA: TGTGCCTGGAGGATCGCGGGGGGCCTCAATGAGCAGTTCTTC. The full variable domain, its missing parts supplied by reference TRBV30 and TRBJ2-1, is SQTIHQWPATLVQPVGSPLSLECTVEGTSNPNLYWYRQAAGRGLQLLFYSVGIGQISSEVPQNLSASRPQDRQFILSSKKLLLSDSGFYLCAWRIAGGLNEQFFGPGTRLTVL.

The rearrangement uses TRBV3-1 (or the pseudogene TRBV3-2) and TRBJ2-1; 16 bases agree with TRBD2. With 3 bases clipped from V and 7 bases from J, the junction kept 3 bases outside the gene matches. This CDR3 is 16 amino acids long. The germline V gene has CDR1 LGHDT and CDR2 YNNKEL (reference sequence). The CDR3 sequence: CASSQGTSGRGNEQFF. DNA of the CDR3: TGTGCCAGCAGCCAGGGGACTAGCGGGAGGGGAAATGAGCAGTTCTTC.

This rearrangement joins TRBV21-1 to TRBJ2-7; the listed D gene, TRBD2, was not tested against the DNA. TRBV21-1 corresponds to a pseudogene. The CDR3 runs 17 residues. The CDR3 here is CASSPPPGETSAYEQYF. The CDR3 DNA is TGTGCCAGCAGCCCACCCCCAGGCGAGACTAGCGCCTACGAGCAGTACTTC.

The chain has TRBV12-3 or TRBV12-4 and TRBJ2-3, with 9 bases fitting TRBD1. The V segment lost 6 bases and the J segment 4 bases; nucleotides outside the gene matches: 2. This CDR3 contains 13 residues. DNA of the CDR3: TGTGCCAGCAGGACAGGGGGGCCAGATACGCAGTATTTT. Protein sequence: CASRTGGPDTQYF.

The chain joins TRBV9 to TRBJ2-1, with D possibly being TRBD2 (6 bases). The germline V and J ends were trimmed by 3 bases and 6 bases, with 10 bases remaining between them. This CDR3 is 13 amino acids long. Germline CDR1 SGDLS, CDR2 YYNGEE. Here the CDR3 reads CASSGRAGNEQFF. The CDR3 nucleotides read TGTGCCAGCAGCGGGAGGGCCGGCAATGAGCAGTTCTTC.

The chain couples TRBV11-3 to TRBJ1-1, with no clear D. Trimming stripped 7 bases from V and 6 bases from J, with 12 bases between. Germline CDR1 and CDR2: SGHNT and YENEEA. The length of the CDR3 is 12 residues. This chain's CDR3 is CASTGGRAEAFF. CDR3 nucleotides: TGTGCCAGCACCGGAGGGCGGGCTGAAGCTTTCTTT. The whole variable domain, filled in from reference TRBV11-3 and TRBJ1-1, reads EAGVVQSPRYKIIEKKQPVAFWCNPISGHNTLYWYLQNLGQGPELLIRYENEEAVDDSQLPKDRFSAERLKGVDSTLKIQPAELGDSAVYLCASTGGRAEAFFGQGTRLTVV.

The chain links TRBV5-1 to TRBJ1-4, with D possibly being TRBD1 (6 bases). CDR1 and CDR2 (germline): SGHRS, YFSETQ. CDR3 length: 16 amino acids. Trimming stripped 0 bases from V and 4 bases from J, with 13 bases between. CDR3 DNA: TGCGCCAGCAGCTTGGATCCGGGGGCCGGTAATGAAAAACTGTTTTTT. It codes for CASSLDPGAGNEKLFF.

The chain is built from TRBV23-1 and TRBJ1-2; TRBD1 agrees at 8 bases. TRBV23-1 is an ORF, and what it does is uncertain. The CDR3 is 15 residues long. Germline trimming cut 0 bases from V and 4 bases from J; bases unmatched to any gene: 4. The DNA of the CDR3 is TGCGCCAGCAGTCAATCGGGGACAGGCAGCTATGGCTACACCTTC. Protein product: CASSQSGTGSYGYTF.

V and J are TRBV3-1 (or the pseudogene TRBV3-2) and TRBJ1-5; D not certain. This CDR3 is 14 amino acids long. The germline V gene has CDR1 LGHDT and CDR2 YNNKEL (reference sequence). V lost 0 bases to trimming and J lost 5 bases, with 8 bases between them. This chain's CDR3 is CASSQEQSYQPQHF. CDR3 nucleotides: TGTGCCAGCAGCCAAGAGCAGAGTTATCAGCCCCAGCATTTT.

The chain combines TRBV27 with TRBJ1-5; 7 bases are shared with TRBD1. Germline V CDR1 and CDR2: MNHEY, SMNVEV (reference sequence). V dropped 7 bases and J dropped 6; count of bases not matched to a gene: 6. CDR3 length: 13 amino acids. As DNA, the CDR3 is TGTGCCAGCAAGGGGGCGTGGGGTCAGCCCCAGCATTTT. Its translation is CASKGAWGQPQHF.

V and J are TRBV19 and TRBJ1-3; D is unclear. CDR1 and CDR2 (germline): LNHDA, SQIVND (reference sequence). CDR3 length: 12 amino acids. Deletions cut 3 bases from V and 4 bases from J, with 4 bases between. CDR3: CASSMVGNTIYF. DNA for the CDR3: TGTGCCAGTAGTATGGTCGGAAACACCATATATTTT.

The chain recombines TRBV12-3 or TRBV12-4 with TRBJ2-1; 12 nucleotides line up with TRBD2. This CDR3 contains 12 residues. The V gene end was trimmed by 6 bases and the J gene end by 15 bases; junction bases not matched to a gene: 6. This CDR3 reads CASSPRTSGVFF. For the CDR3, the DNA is TGTGCCAGCAGCCCCCGGACTAGCGGGGTGTTCTTC.

CDR3 coding DNA: TGTGCCAGCAACCCATCGGGGGTGAACACTGAAGCTTTCTTT. Translation: CASNPSGVNTEAFF. The genes are TRBV6-5 and TRBJ1-1; maybe TRBD1 (5 bases). Trimming removed 7 bases at V and 0 bases at J, with 12 bases between. Germline V gene sequence: CDR1 MNHEY, CDR2 SVGAGI. This CDR3 is 14 amino acids long.

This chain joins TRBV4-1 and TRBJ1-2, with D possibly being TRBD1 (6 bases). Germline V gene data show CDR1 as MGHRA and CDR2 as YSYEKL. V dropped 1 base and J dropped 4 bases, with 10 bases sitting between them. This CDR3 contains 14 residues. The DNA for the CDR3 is TGCGCCAGCAGCCAAGGAAGGGGGGTCTATGGCTACACCTTC. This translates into CASSQGRGVYGYTF.

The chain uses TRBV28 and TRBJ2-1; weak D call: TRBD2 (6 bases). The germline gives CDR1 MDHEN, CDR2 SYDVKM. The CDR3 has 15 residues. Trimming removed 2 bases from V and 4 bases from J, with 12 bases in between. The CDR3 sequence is CASSLGTSRYNEQFF. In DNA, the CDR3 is TGTGCCAGCAGTTTAGGTACTAGCCGTTACAATGAGCAGTTCTTC. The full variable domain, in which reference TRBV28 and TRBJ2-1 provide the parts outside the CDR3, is DVKVTQSSRYLVKRTGEKVFLECVQDMDHENMFWYRQDPGLGLRLIYFSYDVKMKEKGDIPEGYSVSREKKERFSLILESASTNQTSMYLCASSLGTSRYNEQFFGPGTRLTVL.

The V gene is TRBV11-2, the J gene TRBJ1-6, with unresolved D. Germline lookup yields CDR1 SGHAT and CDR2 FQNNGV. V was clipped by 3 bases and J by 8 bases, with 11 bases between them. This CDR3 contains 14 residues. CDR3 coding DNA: TGTGCCAGCAGCTTGACATCATGGGATTCACCCCTCCACTTT. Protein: CASSLTSWDSPLHF.

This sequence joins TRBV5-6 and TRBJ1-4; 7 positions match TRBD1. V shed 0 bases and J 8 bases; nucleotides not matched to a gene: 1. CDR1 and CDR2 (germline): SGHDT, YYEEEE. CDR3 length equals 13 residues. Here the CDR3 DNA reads TGTGCCAGCAGCTTGGAACAGGGGGAAAAACTGTTTTTT. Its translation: CASSLEQGEKLFF.

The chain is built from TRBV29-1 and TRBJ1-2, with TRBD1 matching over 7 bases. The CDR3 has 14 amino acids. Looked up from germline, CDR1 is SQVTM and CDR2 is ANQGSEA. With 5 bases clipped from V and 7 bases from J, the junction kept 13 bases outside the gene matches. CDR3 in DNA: TGCAGCGTTCAGCCTCCGGGACGGACAGGTGGCTACACCTTC. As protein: CSVQPPGRTGGYTF.

CDR3 in amino acids: CASSFTRGEQFF. CDR3 bases: TGTGCCAGCAGCTTTACGAGGGGCGAGCAGTTCTTC. The genes are TRBV7-9 and TRBJ2-1; D is tentatively TRBD1 or TRBD2 (5 bases each). Trimming left V 3 bases short and J 10 bases short, with 10 bases between. CDR3 length: 12 residues. Per germline, CDR1 SEHNR and CDR2 FQNEAQ (reference sequence).

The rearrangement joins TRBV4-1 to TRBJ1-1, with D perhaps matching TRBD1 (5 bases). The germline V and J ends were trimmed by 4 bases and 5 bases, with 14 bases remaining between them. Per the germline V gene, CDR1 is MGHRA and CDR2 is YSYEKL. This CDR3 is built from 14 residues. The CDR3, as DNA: TGCGCCAGCAGCCTCTTCGGGGGACGGACTGAAGCTTTCTTT. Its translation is CASSLFGGRTEAFF.

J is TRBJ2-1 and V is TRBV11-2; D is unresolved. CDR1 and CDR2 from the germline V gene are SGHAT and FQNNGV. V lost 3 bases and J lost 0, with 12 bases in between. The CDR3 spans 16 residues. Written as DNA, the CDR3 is TGTGCCAGCAGCTTCTACTTAGTTAGCTCCTACAATGAGCAGTTCTTC. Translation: CASSFYLVSSYNEQFF.

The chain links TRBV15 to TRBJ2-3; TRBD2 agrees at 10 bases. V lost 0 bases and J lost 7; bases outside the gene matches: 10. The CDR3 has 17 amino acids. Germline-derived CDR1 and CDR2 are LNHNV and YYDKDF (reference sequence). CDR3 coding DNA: TGTGCCACCAGCAGAGATCCCAGCGGGGGGGCATTGAATACGCAGTATTTT. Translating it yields CATSRDPSGGALNTQYF.

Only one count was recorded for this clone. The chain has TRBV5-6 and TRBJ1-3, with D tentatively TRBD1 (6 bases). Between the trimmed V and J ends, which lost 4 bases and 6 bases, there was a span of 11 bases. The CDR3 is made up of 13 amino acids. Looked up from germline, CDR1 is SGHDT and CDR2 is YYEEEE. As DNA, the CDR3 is TGTGCCAGCAGCCAAGGGGGGGAAAACACCATATATTTT. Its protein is CASSQGGENTIYF.

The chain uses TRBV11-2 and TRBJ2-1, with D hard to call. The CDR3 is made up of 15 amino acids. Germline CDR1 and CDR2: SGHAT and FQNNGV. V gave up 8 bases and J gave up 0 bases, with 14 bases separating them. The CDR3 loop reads CASGETEYSYNEQFF. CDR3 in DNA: TGTGCCAGCGGCGAAACAGAATACTCCTACAATGAGCAGTTCTTC.

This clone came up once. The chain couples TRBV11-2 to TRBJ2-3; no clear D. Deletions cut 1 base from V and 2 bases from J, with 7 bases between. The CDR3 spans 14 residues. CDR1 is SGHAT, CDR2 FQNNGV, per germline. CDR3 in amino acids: CASSLVDSTDTQYF. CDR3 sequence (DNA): TGTGCCAGCAGCTTAGTAGACTCCACAGATACGCAGTATTTT.

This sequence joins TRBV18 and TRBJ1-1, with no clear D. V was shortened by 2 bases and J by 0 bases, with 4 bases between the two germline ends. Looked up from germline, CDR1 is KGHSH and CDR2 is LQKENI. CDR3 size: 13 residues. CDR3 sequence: CASSPRVNTEAFF. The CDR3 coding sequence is TGTGCCAGCTCACCAAGGGTGAACACTGAAGCTTTCTTT.

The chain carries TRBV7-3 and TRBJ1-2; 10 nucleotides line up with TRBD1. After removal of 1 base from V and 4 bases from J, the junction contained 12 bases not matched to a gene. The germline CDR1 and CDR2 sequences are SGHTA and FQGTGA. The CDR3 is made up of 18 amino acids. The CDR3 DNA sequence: TGTGCCAGCAGCTTAAGGGGACAGGGGCGAACGGGGACCTATGGCTACACCTTC. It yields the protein CASSLRGQGRTGTYGYTF. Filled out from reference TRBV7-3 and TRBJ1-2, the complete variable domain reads GAGVSQTPSNKVTEKGKYVELRCDPISGHTALYWYRQSLGQGPEFLIYFQGTGAADDSGLPNDRFFAVRPEGSVSTLKIQRTERGDSAVYLCASSLRGQGRTGTYGYTFGSGTRLTVV.